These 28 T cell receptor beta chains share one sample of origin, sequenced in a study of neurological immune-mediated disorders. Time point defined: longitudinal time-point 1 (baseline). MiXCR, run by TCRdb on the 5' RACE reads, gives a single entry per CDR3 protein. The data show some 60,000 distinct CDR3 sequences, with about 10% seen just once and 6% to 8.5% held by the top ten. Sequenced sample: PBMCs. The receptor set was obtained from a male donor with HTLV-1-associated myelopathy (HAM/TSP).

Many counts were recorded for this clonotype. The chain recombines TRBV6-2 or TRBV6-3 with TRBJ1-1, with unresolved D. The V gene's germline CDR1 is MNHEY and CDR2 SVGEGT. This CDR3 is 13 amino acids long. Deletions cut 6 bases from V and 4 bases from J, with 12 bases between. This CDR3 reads CASSLTGPTEAFF. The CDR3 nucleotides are TGTGCCAGCAGCTTGACGGGTCCCACTGAAGCTTTCTTT.

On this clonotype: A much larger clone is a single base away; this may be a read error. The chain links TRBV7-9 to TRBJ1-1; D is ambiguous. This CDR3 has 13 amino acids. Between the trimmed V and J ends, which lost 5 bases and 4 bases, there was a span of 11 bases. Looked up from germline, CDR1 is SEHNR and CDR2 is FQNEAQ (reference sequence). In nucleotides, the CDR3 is TGTGCCAGCAGCCTCAAGCTGATCACTGAAGCTTTCTTT. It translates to CASSLKLITEAFF.

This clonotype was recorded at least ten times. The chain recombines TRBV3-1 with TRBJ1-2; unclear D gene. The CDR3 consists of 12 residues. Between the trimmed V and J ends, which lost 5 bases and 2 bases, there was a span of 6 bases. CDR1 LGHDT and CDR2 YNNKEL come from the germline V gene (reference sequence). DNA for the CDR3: TGTGCCAGCAGCTCCCTCAACTATGGCTACACCTTC. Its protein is CASSSLNYGYTF.

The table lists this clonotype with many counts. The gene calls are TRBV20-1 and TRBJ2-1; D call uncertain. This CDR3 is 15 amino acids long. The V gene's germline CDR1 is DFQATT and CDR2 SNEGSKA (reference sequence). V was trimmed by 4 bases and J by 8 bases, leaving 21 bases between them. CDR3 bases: TGCAGTGCTACGACCTTACAGCGCTCTGGGTATGAGCAGTTCTTC. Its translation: CSATTLQRSGYEQFF.

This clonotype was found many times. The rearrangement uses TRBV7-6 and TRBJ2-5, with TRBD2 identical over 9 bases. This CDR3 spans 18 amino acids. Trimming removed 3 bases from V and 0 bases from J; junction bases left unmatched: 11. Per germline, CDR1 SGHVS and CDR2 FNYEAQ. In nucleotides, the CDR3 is TGTGCCAGCAGCTTGTTCGCGGCTAGCGGGGCCAACCAAGAGACCCAGTACTTC. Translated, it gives CASSLFAASGANQETQYF.

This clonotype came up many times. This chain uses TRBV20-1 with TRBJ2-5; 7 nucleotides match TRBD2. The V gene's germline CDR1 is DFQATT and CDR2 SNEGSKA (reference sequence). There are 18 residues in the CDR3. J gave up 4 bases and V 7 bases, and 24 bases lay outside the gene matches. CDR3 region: CSGSGPHGGGRARETQYF. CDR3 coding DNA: TGCAGTGGCAGTGGGCCCCACGGCGGGGGTAGGGCGCGAGAGACCCAGTACTTC.

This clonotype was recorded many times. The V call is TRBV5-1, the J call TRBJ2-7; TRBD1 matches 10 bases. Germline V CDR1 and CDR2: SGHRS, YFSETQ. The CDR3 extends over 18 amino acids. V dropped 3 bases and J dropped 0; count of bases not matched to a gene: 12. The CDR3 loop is CASSWITGTGESSYEQYF. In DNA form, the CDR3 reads TGCGCCAGCAGCTGGATCACCGGGACAGGGGAAAGCTCCTACGAGCAGTACTTC.

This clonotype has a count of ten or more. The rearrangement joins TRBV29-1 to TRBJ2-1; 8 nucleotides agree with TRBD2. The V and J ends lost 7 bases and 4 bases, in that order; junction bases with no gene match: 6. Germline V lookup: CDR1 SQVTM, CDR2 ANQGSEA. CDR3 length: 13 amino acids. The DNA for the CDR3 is TGCAGCGGTGACGGGGGGGGTTACAATGAGCAGTTCTTC. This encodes CSGDGGGYNEQFF.

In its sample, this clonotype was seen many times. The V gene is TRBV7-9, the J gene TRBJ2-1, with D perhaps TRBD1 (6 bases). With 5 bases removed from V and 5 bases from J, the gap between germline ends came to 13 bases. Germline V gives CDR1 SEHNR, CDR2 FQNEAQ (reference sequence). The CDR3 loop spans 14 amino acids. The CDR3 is CASSPRQANNEQFF. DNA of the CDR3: TGTGCCAGCAGCCCGAGACAGGCCAACAATGAGCAGTTCTTC. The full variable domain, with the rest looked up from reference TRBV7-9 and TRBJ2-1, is DTGVSQNPRHKITKRGQNVTFRCDPISEHNRLYWYRQTLGQGPEFLTYFQNEAQLEKSRLLSDRFSAERPKGSFSTLEIQRTEQGDSAMYLCASSPRQANNEQFFGPGTRLTVL.

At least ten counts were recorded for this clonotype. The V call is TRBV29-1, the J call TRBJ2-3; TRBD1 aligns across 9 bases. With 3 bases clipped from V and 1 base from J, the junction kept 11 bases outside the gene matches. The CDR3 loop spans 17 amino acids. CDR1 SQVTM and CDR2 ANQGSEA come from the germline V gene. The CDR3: CSVELQGARGGTDTQYF. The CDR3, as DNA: TGCAGCGTTGAGTTACAGGGGGCCAGGGGAGGCACAGATACGCAGTATTTT.

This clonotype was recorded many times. The CDR3, as DNA: TGTGCCAGCAGTAGGACAGGGTCATATGAAAAACTGTTTTTT. It codes for CASSRTGSYEKLFF. V and J are TRBV12-3 or TRBV12-4 and TRBJ1-4, with TRBD1 matching 8 bases. The CDR3 loop spans 14 amino acids. V dropped 5 bases and J dropped 6; count of bases not matched to a gene: 5.

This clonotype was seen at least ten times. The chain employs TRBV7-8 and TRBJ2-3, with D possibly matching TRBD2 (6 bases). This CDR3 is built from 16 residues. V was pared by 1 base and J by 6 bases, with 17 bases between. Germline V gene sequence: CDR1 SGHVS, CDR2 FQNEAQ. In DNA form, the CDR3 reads TGTGCCAGCAGCTTAGTCGGCGGGACGGAAGAGGATACGCAGTATTTT. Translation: CASSLVGGTEEDTQYF.

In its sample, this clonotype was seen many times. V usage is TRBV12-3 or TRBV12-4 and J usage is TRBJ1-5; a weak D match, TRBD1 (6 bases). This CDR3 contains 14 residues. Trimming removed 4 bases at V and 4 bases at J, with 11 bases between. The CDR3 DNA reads TGTGCCAGCAGTTCCGCCGGGACAAATCAGCCCCAGCATTTT. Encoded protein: CASSSAGTNQPQHF.

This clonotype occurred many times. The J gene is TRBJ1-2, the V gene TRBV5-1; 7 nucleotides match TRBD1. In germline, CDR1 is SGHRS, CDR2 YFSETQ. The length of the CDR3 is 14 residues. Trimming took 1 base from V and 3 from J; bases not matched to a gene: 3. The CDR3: CASSLTGADYGYTF. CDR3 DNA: TGCGCCAGCAGCTTGACAGGGGCAGACTATGGCTACACCTTC.

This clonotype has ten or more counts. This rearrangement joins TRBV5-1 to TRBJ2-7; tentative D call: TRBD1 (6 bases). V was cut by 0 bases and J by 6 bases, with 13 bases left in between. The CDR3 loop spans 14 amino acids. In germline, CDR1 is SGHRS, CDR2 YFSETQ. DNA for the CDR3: TGCGCCAGCAGCTTGGGTGTACAGGGCTCCGAGCAGTACTTC. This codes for CASSLGVQGSEQYF.

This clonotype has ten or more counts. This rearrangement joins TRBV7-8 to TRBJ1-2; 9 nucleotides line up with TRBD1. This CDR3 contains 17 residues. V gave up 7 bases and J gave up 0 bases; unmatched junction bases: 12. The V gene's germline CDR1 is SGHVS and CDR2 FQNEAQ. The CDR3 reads CASTRGQGGTPNYGYTF. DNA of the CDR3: TGTGCCAGCACCCGGGGACAGGGAGGAACTCCTAACTATGGCTACACCTTC. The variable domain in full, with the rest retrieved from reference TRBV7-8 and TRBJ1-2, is GAGVSQSPRYKVAKRGQDVALRCDPISGHVSLFWYQQALGQGPEFLTYFQNEAQLDKSGLPSDRFFAERPEGSVSTLKIQRTQQEDSAVYLCASTRGQGGTPNYGYTFGSGTRLTVV.

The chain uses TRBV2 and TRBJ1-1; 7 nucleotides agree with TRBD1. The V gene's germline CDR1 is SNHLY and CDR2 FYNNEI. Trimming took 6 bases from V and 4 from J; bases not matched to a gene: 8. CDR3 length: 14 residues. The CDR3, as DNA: TGTGCCAGCAGCCAACAGGGGCCCGCCACTGAAGCTTTCTTT. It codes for CASSQQGPATEAFF.

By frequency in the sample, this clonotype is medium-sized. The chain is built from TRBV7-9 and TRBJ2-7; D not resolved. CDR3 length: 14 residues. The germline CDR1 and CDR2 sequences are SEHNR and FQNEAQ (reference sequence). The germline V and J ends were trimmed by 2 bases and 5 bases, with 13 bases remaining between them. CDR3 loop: CASSLPRTTHEQYF. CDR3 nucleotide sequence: TGTGCCAGCAGCTTACCACGGACCACTCACGAGCAGTACTTC. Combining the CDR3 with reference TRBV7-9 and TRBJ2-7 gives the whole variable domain DTGVSQNPRHKITKRGQNVTFRCDPISEHNRLYWYRQTLGQGPEFLTYFQNEAQLEKSRLLSDRFSAERPKGSFSTLEIQRTEQGDSAMYLCASSLPRTTHEQYFGPGTRLTVT.

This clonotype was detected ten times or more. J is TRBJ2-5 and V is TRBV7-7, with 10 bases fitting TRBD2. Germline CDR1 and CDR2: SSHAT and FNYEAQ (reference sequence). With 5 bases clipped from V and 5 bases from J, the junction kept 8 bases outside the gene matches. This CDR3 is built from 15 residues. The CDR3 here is CASSPAGGTWETQYF. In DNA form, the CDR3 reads TGTGCCAGCAGCCCAGCGGGGGGGACGTGGGAGACCCAGTACTTC. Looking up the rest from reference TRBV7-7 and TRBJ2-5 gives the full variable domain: GAGVSQSPRYKVTKRGQDVTLRCDPISSHATLYWYQQALGQGPEFLTYFNYEAQPDKSGLPSDRFSAERPEGSISTLTIQRTEQRDSAMYRCASSPAGGTWETQYFGPGTRLLVL.

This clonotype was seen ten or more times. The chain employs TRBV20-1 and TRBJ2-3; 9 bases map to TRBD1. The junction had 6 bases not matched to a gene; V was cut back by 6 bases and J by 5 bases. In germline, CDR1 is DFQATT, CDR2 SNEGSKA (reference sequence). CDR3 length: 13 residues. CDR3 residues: CSASGTGIDTQYF. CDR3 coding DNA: TGCAGTGCCTCCGGGACAGGGATAGATACGCAGTATTTT.

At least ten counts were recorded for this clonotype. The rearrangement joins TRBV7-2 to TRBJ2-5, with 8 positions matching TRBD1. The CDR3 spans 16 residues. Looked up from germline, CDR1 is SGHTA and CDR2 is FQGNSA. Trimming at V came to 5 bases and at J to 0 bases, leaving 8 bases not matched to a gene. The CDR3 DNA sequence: TGTGCCAGCAGCCAGGGGACAGGATGGTACCAAGAGACCCAGTACTTC. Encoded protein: CASSQGTGWYQETQYF.

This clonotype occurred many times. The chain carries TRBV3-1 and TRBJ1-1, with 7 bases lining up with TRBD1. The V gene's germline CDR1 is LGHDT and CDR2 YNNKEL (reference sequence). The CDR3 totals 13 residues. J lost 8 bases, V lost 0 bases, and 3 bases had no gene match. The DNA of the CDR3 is TGTGCCAGCAGCCAAGACAGGGGGAGAGAAGCTTTCTTT. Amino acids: CASSQDRGREAFF.

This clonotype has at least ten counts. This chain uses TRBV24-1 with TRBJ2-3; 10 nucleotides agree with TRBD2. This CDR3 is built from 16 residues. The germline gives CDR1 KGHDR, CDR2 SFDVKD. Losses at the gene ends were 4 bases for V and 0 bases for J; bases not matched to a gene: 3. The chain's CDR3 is CATSEVTSGSTDTQYF. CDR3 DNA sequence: TGTGCCACCAGTGAAGTGACTAGCGGGAGCACAGATACGCAGTATTTT.

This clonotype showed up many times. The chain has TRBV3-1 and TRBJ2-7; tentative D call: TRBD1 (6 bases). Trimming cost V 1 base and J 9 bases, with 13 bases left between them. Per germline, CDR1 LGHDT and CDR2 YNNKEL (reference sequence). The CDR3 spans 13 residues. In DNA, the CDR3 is TGTGCCAGCAGCCAAGTGGGGGCAGGTGGGCAGTACTTC. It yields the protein CASSQVGAGGQYF.

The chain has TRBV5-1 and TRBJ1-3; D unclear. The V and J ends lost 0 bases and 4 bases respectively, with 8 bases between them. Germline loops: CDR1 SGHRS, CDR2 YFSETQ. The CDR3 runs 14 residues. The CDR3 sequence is CASSLVGIGNTIYF. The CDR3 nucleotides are TGCGCCAGCAGCTTGGTAGGGATCGGAAACACCATATATTTT.

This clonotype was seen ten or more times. The CDR3 spells CACPHATQGSGNTIYF. The CDR3 DNA reads as TGTGCCTGCCCGCATGCAACTCAGGGCTCTGGAAACACCATATATTTT. The V and J genes are TRBV30 and TRBJ1-3; perhaps TRBD1 as D (5 bases). The CDR3 covers 16 residues. The V and J ends lost 6 bases and 0 bases respectively, with 18 bases between them. Looked up from germline, CDR1 is GTSNPN and CDR2 is SVGIG (reference sequence).

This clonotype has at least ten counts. The CDR3 reads CASSESGRGLVNQPQHF. Here the CDR3 DNA reads TGCGCCAGCAGTGAGTCGGGCAGGGGGCTCGTCAATCAGCCCCAGCATTTT. The chain is built from TRBV10-2 and TRBJ1-5; TRBD1 matches 8 bases. The CDR3 length is 17 residues. CDR1 and CDR2 from the germline V gene are WSHSY and SAAADI. V was pared by 0 bases and J by 3 bases, with 7 bases of the junction left unmatched.

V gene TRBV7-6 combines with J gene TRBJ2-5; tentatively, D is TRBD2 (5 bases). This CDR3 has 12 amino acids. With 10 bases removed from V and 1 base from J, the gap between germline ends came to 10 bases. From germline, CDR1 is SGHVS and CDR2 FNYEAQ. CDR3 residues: CATEGLQETQYF. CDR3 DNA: TGTGCCACCGAGGGTCTCCAAGAGACCCAGTACTTC.